The 14 T cell receptor beta chains reported below all come from one sample, sequenced in a study of OX40 agonist ivuxolimab in advanced cancers. Assay: immunoSEQ multiplex PCR; the TCRdb copy retains only in-frame clones and omits some. The table has some 90,000 clones, about 94% seen once. The specimen comprised CD4+ or CD8+ T cells sorted from blood, sampled in a trial of the OX40 agonist ivuxolimab. The receptors shown here come from an adult with an advanced solid tumor such as melanoma, head and neck, liver or kidney cancer.

This chain links TRBV5-1 with TRBJ2-1, with 9 bases identical to TRBD1. V trimming: 3 bases; J trimming: 5 bases; junction bases outside the gene matches: 9. This CDR3 region has 16 residues. CDR1 is SGHRS and CDR2 is YFSETQ in the germline V gene. The CDR3 protein is CASSSQAGQGNNEQFF. As DNA, the CDR3 is TGCGCCAGCAGCTCCCAGGCGGGACAGGGCAACAATGAGCAGTTCTTC.

The chain couples TRBV6-1 to TRBJ2-3; no firm D call. The CDR3 sequence is 12 residues long. V shed 6 bases and J shed 0 bases, with 4 bases lying between them. Germline CDR1 reads MNHNS; CDR2 reads SASEGT. The CDR3 coding sequence is TGTGCCAGCAGGACTAGCACAGATACGCAGTATTTT. Translated, it gives CASRTSTDTQYF.

V is TRBV28 and J is TRBJ1-1; TRBD1 matches at 7 bases. After removal of 8 bases from V and 4 bases from J, the junction contained 4 bases not matched to a gene. The CDR3 is 12 residues long. Per germline, CDR1 MDHEN and CDR2 SYDVKM. CDR3 in amino acids: CASQTGPTEAFF. CDR3 DNA: TGTGCCAGCCAGACAGGGCCCACTGAAGCTTTCTTT.

The chain combines TRBV2 with TRBJ2-5, with a possible D match to TRBD2 (5 bases). V lost 0 bases, J lost 7 bases, and 9 bases lay in between. CDR3 length: 13 residues. Germline V lookup: CDR1 SNHLY, CDR2 FYNNEI. For the CDR3, the DNA is TGTGCCAGCAGTGAAGCGGACTTAGGGACCCAGTACTTC. It codes for CASSEADLGTQYF.

The chain carries TRBV7-2 and TRBJ2-1, with 11 bases lining up with TRBD1. Per the germline V gene, CDR1 is SGHTA and CDR2 is FQGNSA. The V and J ends lost 5 bases and 6 bases, in that order; junction bases with no gene match: 9. The CDR3 is 16 amino acids. The CDR3: CASSITGTGGGNEQFF. The CDR3 DNA sequence: TGTGCCAGCAGCATAACCGGGACAGGGGGAGGCAATGAGCAGTTCTTC.

This rearrangement joins TRBV6-5 to TRBJ1-1; D may be TRBD1 (5 bases). This CDR3 has 13 amino acids. With 4 bases removed from V and 6 bases from J, the gap between germline ends came to 12 bases. The germline V gene encodes CDR1 MNHEY and CDR2 SVGAGI. Here the CDR3 reads CASSWSQVSEAFF. For the CDR3, the DNA is TGTGCCAGCAGTTGGTCACAGGTTTCTGAAGCTTTCTTT.

CDR3 region: CASSLDGGTEAFF. CDR3 bases: TGCGCCAGCAGTCTGGACGGGGGCACTGAAGCTTTCTTT. J is TRBJ1-1 and V is TRBV5-1; TRBD1 might be the D (5 bases). Germline CDR1 is SGHRS and CDR2 is YFSETQ. The CDR3 sequence is 13 residues long. V shed 5 bases and J shed 4 bases, with 12 bases lying between them.

The genes are TRBV7-9 and TRBJ1-1; no definite D call. Trimming removed 11 bases at V and 5 bases at J, with 15 bases between. CDR3 length: 12 residues. Germline loops: CDR1 SEHNR, CDR2 FQNEAQ (reference sequence). In DNA form, the CDR3 reads TGTGCCTGCCCCGCCGGGGAAACTGAAGCTTTCTTT. Protein: CACPAGETEAFF.

In this sample, this clone turned up once. V and J are TRBV28 and TRBJ1-5, with D tentatively TRBD1 (6 bases). Trimming cost V 6 bases and J 2 bases, with 14 bases left between them. The CDR3 covers 15 residues. Germline CDR1 and CDR2: MDHEN and SYDVKM. The CDR3 DNA reads as TGTGCCAGCAGGCGCTACAGGGAACGCAATCAGCCCCAGCATTTT. It is translated as CASRRYRERNQPQHF.

V and J are TRBV6-4 and TRBJ1-5, with a possible D match to TRBD1 (6 bases). The CDR3 covers 16 residues. Looked up from germline, CDR1 is MRHNA and CDR2 is SNTAGT. V lost 3 bases and J lost 3, with 15 bases in between. This CDR3 is CASSENYGQLNQPQHF. In nucleotides, the CDR3 is TGTGCCAGCAGTGAGAATTACGGACAGCTCAATCAGCCCCAGCATTTT.

The CDR3: CASRELQETQYF. CDR3 nucleotide sequence: TGCGCCAGCAGGGAGCTACAAGAGACCCAGTACTTC. The rearrangement uses TRBV5-1 and TRBJ2-5; no definite D call. Trimming removed 5 bases at V and 2 bases at J, with 7 bases between. Germline lookup yields CDR1 SGHRS and CDR2 YFSETQ. The CDR3 covers 12 residues.

V is TRBV30 and J is TRBJ1-4; no reliable D call. From germline, CDR1 is GTSNPN and CDR2 SVGIG (reference sequence). This CDR3 is 16 amino acids long. Trimming shortened V by 2 bases and J by 0 bases, and 13 bases separated the two germline ends. The CDR3 sequence: CAWSWATRATNEKLFF. CDR3 coding DNA: TGTGCCTGGAGTTGGGCAACTCGCGCAACTAATGAAAAACTGTTTTTT.

The chain has TRBV4-2 and TRBJ2-1, with TRBD2 matching 8 bases. CDR3 length equals 16 residues. Germline lookup yields CDR1 LGHNA and CDR2 YNFKEQ. The V segment lost 1 base and the J segment 2 bases; nucleotides outside the gene matches: 4. For the CDR3, the DNA is TGTGCCAGCAGCCAAGCCGGGACTAGTCCCTACAATGAGCAGTTCTTC. Protein: CASSQAGTSPYNEQFF.

This chain uses TRBV2 with TRBJ2-1, with 9 bases matching TRBD2. This CDR3 comprises 16 residues. The ends lost 8 bases at V and 9 bases at J; junction bases unmatched: 17. CDR1 and CDR2 (germline): SNHLY, FYNNEI. CDR3 nucleotide sequence: TGTGCCAGCTCCCTCCGTAGCGGGAGAGGGGCGAGTGAGCAGTTCTTC. Translating gives CASSLRSGRGASEQFF.